This T cell receptor (beta chain) was recorded in a study of T cells in localized non-small cell lung cancer. General study findings and limits: Tumor trailed uninvolved adjacent lung in T cell clonality, which peaked there.

Assay: immunoSEQ multiplex PCR; the TCRdb copy retains only in-frame clones and omits some. The repertoire holds 86,000 or so clones, with around four fifths as singletons. Note on this clone: As yet, its antigen is unknown.

Specimen: peripheral blood, collected before any cancer treatment. This sequence was found in a man aged 40-75 years with stage I lung adenocarcinoma.

This chain's CDR3 is CASSPLGQGANTGELFF. The CDR3 nucleotides read TGTGCCAGCAGCCCGCTAGGTCAGGGGGCGAACACCGGGGAGCTGTTTTTT. The chain is built from TRBV7-3 and TRBJ2-2; 7 positions match TRBD1. V shed 5 bases, J shed 0 bases, and the junction held 9 bases outside the gene matches. The CDR3 length is 17 residues. Germline CDR1 and CDR2: SGHTA and FQGTGA.